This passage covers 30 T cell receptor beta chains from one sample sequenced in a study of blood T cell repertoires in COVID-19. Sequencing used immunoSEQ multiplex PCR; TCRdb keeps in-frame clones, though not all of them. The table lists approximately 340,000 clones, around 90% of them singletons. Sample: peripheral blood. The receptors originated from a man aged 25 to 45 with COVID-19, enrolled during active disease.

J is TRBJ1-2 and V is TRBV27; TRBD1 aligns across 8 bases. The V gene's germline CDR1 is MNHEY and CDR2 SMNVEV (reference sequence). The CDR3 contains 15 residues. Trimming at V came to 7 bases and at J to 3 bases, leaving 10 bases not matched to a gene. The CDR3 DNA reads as TGTGCCAGCACCCCGGGTGGACAGGGTTACTATGGCTACACCTTC. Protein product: CASTPGGQGYYGYTF.

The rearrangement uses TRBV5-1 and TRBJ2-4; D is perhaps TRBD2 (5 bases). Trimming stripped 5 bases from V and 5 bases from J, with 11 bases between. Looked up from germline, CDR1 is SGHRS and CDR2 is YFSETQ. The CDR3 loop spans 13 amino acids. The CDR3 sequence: CASRDSRQNIQYF. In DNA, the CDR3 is TGCGCCAGCAGGGACTCCCGCCAAAACATTCAGTACTTC.

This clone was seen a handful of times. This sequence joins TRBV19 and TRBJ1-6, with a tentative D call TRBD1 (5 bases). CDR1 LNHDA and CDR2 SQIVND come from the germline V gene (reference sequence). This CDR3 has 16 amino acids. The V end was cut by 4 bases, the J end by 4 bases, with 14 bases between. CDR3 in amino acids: CASSKTEGSYNSPLHF. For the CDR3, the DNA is TGTGCCAGTAGTAAAACGGAGGGGAGTTATAATTCACCCCTCCACTTT.

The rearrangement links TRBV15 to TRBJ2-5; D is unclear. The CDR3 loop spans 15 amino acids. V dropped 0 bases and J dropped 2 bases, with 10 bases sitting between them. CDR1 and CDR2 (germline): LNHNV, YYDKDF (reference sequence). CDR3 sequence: CATSRDQTGQETQYF. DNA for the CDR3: TGTGCCACCAGCAGAGATCAGACGGGTCAAGAGACCCAGTACTTC. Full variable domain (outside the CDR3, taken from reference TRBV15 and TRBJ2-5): DAMVIQNPRYQVTQFGKPVTLSCSQTLNHNVMYWYQQKSSQAPKLLFHYYDKDFNNEADTPDNFQSRRPNTSFCFLDIRSPGLGDTAMYLCATSRDQTGQETQYFGPGTRLLVL.

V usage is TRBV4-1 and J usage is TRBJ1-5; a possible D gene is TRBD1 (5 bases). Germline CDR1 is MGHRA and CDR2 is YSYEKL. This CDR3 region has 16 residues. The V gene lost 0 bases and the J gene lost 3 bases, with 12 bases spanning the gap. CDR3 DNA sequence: TGCGCCAGCAGCCAAGATAGGGGCTTATTCAATCAGCCCCAGCATTTT. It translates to CASSQDRGLFNQPQHF.

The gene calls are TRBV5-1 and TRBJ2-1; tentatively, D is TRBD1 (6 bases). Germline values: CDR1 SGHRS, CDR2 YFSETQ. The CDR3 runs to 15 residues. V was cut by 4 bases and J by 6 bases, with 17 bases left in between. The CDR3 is CASSGTRARGNEQFF. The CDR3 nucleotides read TGCGCCAGCAGCGGGACCCGAGCCAGGGGCAATGAGCAGTTCTTC. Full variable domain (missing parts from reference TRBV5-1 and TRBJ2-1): KAGVTQTPRYLIKTRGQQVTLSCSPISGHRSVSWYQQTPGQGLQFLFEYFSETQRNKGNFPGRFSGRQFSNSRSEMNVSTLELGDSALYLCASSGTRARGNEQFFGPGTRLTVL.

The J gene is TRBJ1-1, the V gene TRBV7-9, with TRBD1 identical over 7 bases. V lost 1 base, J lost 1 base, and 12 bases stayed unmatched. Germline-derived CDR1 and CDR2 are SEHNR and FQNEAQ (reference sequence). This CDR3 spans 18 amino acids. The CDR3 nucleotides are TGTGCCAGCAGCTTAGGGGGATCCGAGACAGGGCAGAACACTGAAGCTTTCTTT. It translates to CASSLGGSETGQNTEAFF.

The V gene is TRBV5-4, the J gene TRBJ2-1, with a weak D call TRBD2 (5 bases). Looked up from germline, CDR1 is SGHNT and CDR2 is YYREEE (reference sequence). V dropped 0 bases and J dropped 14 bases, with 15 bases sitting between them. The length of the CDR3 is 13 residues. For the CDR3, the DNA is TGTGCCAGCAGCTTGGACCCTCAGGAGAGGGAGTTCTTC. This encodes CASSLDPQEREFF.

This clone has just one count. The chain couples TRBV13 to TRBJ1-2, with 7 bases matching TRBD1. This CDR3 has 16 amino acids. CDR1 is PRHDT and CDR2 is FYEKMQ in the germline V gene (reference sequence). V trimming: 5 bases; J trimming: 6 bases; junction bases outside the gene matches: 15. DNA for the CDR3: TGTGCCAGCAGCCTAGAGACTGACAGGGTGGGGGATGGCTACACCTTC. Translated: CASSLETDRVGDGYTF.

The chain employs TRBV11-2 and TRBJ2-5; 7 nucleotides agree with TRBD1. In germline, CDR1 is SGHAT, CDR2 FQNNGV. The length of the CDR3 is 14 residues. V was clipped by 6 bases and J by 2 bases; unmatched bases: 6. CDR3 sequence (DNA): TGTGCCAGCAGAGGGGGACAGAAACAAGAGACCCAGTACTTC. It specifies CASRGGQKQETQYF.

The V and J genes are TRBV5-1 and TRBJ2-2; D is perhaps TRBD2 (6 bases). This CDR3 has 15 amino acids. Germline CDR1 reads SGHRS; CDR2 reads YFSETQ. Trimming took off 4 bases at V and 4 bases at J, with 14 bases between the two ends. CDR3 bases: TGCGCCAGCAGCCCTAGCGCCGTTGTCACCGGGGAGCTGTTTTTT. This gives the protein CASSPSAVVTGELFF. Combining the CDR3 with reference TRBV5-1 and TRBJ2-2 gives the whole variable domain KAGVTQTPRYLIKTRGQQVTLSCSPISGHRSVSWYQQTPGQGLQFLFEYFSETQRNKGNFPGRFSGRQFSNSRSEMNVSTLELGDSALYLCASSPSAVVTGELFFGEGSRLTVL.

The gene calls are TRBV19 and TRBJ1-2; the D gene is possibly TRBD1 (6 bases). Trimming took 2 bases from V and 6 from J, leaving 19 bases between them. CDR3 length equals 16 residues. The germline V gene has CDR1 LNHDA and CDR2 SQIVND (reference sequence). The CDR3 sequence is CASSIPTGQRWNGYTF. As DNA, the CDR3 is TGTGCCAGTAGTATACCAACAGGGCAGAGGTGGAATGGCTACACCTTC.

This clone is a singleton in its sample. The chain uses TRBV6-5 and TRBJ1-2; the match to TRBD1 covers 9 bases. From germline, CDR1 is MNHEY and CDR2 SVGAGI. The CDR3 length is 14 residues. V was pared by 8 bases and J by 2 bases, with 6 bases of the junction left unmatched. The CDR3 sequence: CASGRQGGNYGYTF. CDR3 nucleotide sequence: TGTGCCAGCGGTCGACAGGGGGGCAACTATGGCTACACCTTC.

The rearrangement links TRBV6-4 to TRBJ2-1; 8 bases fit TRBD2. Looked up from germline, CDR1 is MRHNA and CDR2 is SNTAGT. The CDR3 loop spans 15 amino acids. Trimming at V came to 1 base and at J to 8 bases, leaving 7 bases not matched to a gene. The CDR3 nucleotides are TGTGCCAGCAGTGACTGGCGGGAGGCGGGCGATGAGCAGTTCTTC. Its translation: CASSDWREAGDEQFF.

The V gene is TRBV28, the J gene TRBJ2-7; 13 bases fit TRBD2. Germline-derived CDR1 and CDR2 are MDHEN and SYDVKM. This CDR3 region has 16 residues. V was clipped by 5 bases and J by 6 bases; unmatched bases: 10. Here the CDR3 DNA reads TGTGCCAGCAGTCCGCGACTAGCGGGAGGTACCTGCGAGCAGTACTTC. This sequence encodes CASSPRLAGGTCEQYF.

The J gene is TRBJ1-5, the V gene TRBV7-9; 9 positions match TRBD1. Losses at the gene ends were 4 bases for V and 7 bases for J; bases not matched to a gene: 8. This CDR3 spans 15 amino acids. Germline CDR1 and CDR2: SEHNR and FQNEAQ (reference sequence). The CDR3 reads CASSSGQGIGQPQHF. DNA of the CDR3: TGTGCCAGCAGCTCCGGACAGGGGATTGGGCAGCCCCAGCATTTT.

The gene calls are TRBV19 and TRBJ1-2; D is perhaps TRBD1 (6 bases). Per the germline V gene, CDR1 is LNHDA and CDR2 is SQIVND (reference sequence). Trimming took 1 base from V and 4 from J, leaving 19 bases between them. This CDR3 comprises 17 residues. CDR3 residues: CASSIGGGAGPAYGYTF. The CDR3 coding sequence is TGTGCCAGTAGTATAGGTGGGGGCGCGGGTCCCGCCTATGGCTACACCTTC.

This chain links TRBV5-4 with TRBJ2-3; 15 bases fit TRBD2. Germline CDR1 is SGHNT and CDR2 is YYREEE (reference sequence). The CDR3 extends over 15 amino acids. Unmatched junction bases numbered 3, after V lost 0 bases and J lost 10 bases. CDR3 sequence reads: CASSLGTSGRAAQYF. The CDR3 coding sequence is TGTGCCAGCAGCTTGGGGACTAGCGGGAGGGCGGCGCAGTATTTT.

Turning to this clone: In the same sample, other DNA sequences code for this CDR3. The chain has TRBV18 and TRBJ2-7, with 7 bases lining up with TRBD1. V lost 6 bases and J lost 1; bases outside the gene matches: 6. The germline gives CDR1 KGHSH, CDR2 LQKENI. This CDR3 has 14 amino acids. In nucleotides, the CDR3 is TGTGCCAGCTCGCCGGAGACAGGGTCCTACGAGCAGTACTTC. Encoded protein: CASSPETGSYEQYF.

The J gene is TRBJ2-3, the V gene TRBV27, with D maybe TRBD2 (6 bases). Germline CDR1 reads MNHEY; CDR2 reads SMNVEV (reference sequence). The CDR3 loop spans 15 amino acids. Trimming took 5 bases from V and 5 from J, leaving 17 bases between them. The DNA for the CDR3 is TGTGCCAGCAGTCCCGCGGGACCCCTAAGAGATACGCAGTATTTT. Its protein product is CASSPAGPLRDTQYF.

CDR3: CASTRPGEKLFF. The CDR3 coding sequence is TGCGCCAGCACCAGACCAGGGGAAAAACTGTTTTTT. This rearrangement joins TRBV10-1 to TRBJ1-4; D possibly corresponds to TRBD1 (5 bases). Germline V gene sequence: CDR1 WNHNN, CDR2 SYGVQD (reference sequence). The V and J ends lost 7 bases and 8 bases respectively, with 11 bases between them. The CDR3 contains 12 residues.

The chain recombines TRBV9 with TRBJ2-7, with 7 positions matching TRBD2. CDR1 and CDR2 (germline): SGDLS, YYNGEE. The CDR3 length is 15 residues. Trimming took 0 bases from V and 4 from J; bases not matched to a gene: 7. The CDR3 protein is CASSVVDGRQYEQYF. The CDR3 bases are TGTGCCAGCAGCGTAGTTGACGGGAGGCAATACGAGCAGTACTTC.

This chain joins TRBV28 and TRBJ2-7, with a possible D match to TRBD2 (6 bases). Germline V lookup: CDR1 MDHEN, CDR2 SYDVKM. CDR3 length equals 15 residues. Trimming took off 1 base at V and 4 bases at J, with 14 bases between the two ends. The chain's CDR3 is CASSLSSGGSYEQYF. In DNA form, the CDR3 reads TGTGCCAGCAGTTTATCAAGTGGGGGGAGTTACGAGCAGTACTTC.

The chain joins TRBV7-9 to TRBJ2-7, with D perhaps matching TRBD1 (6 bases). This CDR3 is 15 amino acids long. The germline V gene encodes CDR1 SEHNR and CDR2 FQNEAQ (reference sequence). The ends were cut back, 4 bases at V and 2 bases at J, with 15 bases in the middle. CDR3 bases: TGTGCCAGCAGCTCCTCGGGACATACGACCTACGAGCAGTACTTC. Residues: CASSSSGHTTYEQYF.

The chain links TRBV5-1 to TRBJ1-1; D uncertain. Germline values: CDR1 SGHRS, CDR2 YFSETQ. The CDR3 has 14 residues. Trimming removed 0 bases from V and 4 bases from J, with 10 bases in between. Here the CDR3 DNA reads TGCGCCAGCAGCTTGGTTAGAGGAACCACTGAAGCTTTCTTT. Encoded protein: CASSLVRGTTEAFF. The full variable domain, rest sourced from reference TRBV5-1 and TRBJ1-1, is KAGVTQTPRYLIKTRGQQVTLSCSPISGHRSVSWYQQTPGQGLQFLFEYFSETQRNKGNFPGRFSGRQFSNSRSEMNVSTLELGDSALYLCASSLVRGTTEAFFGQGTRLTVV.

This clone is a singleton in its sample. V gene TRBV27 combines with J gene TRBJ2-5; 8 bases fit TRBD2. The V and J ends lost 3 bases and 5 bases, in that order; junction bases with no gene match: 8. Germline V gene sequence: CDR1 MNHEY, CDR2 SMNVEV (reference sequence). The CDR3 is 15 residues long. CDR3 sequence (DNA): TGTGCCAGCAGTTTGGGACTAGTGGGCCCGGAGACCCAGTACTTC. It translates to CASSLGLVGPETQYF.

DNA for the CDR3: TGCGCCAGCAGCCAAGGTGACAGGGTTGGCGGCTACACCTTC. Its protein is CASSQGDRVGGYTF. This chain connects TRBV4-3 to TRBJ1-2; 7 bases match TRBD1. CDR3 length: 14 residues. Germline loops: CDR1 LGHNA, CDR2 YSLEER. V was clipped by 1 base and J by 8 bases; unmatched bases: 7.

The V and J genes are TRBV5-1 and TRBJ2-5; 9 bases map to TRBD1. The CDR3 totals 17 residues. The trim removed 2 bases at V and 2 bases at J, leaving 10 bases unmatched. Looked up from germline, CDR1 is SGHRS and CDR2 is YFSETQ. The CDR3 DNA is TGCGCCAGCAGCTTTACCTTACAGGGGGCCAGGCAAGAGACCCAGTACTTC. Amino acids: CASSFTLQGARQETQYF.

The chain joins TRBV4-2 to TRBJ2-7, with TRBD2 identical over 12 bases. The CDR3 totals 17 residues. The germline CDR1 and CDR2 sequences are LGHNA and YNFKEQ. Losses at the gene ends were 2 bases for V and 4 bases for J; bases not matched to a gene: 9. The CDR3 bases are TGTGCCAGCAGCCAACCTCGAACGGGACTAGCGGGTTACGAGCAGTACTTC. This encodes CASSQPRTGLAGYEQYF.

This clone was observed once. The DNA of the CDR3 is TGTGCCAGCAGTTTACCTCAAACTCTCGATGGCTACACCTTC. Its protein product is CASSLPQTLDGYTF. The rearrangement uses TRBV28 and TRBJ1-2; D call uncertain. Germline assignment: CDR1 MDHEN and CDR2 SYDVKM. This CDR3 region has 14 residues. The germline V and J ends were trimmed by 2 bases and 6 bases, with 13 bases remaining between them.